The rows below give T cell receptor beta chains drawn from one sample of a study of T-cell memory formation after mild COVID-19. MiXCR, applied by TCRdb to the 5' RACE reads, yields one record per CDR3 protein. There are approximately 65,000 distinct CDR3 sequences in the sample; roughly 9.9% occur only once, and 1% to 1.4% lies in the top ten. The sample taken for sequencing was PBMCs or a T cell subset sorted from them (not recorded which). The receptors stem from a man between 18 and 35 years old who had mild COVID-19 (a few samples of this study predate the infection). Cell type and time point are not known. Each CDR3 is given with its conserved first and last residue. A D gene is named only where the DNA matches it firmly. The listing skips clone size in some rows; elsewhere it reads once, few, many or a size class.

clone size: few; D gene: TRBD1; J gene: TRBJ1-2; V gene: TRBV4-3; CDR3 protein: CASSQGDSAYGYTF; CDR3 DNA: TGCGCCAGCAGCCAAGGGGACAGCGCCTATGGCTACACCTTC
clone size: many; D gene: -; J gene: TRBJ2-3; V gene: TRBV7-2; CDR3 protein: CASSQAGRRTDTQYF; CDR3 DNA: TGTGCCAGCAGCCAAGCGGGTCGACGCACAGATACGCAGTATTTT
clone size: -; D gene: -; J gene: TRBJ2-1; V gene: TRBV7-2; CDR3 protein: CASSLQPGTYNEQFF; CDR3 DNA: TGTGCCAGCAGCTTACAGCCGGGGACCTACAATGAGCAGTTCTTC
clone size: few; D gene: -; J gene: TRBJ2-3; V gene: TRBV6-6; CDR3 protein: CASNPGGTQYF; CDR3 DNA: TGTGCCAGCAATCCCGGCGGTACGCAGTATTTT
clone size: -; D gene: TRBD2; J gene: TRBJ2-1; V gene: TRBV5-4; CDR3 protein: CASSLGGLAYYNEQFF; CDR3 DNA: TGTGCCAGCAGCTTGGGGGGACTAGCATACTACAATGAGCAGTTCTTC
clone size: -; D gene: -; J gene: TRBJ1-2; V gene: TRBV5-1; CDR3 protein: CASSLVGPGQYTF; CDR3 DNA: TGCGCCAGCAGCTTGGTAGGCCCCGGGCAATACACCTTC
clone size: -; D gene: -; J gene: TRBJ1-1; V gene: TRBV7-3; CDR3 protein: CASSPPGELNTEAFF; CDR3 DNA: TGTGCCAGCAGCCCCCCCGGGGAGCTGAACACTGAAGCTTTCTTT
clone size: few; D gene: TRBD2; J gene: TRBJ2-3; V gene: TRBV4-3; CDR3 protein: CASSQEYSGGTDTQYF; CDR3 DNA: TGCGCCAGCAGCCAAGAATACAGCGGGGGCACAGATACGCAGTATTTT
clone size: -; D gene: TRBD1; J gene: TRBJ1-4; V gene: TRBV5-1; CDR3 protein: CASSPAGTGGEKLFF; CDR3 DNA: TGCGCCAGCAGCCCCGCCGGGACAGGCGGCGAAAAACTGTTTTTT
clone size: many; D gene: -; J gene: TRBJ2-5; V gene: TRBV29-1; CDR3 protein: CSVIPWKTQYF; CDR3 DNA: TGCAGCGTTATCCCTTGGAAGACCCAGTACTTC
clone size: many; D gene: -; J gene: TRBJ2-3; V gene: TRBV7-2; CDR3 protein: CASSLSRQDTQYF; CDR3 DNA: TGTGCCAGCAGCTTAAGCCGGCAAGATACGCAGTATTTT
clone size: -; D gene: -; J gene: TRBJ2-7; V gene: TRBV20-1; CDR3 protein: CSALYPGRTTYEQYF; CDR3 DNA: TGCAGTGCCCTCTACCCGGGAAGGACAACCTACGAGCAGTACTTC
clone size: few; D gene: -; J gene: TRBJ1-1; V gene: TRBV27; CDR3 protein: CATGVTGTEAFF; CDR3 DNA: TGTGCCACCGGGGTCACGGGCACTGAAGCTTTCTTT
clone size: -; D gene: -; J gene: TRBJ1-5; V gene: TRBV12-3/TRBV12-4; CDR3 protein: CASSSPDGGRRTQPQHF; CDR3 DNA: TGTGCCAGCAGTTCGCCGGACGGGGGGCGCCGGACGCAGCCCCAGCATTTT
clone size: -; D gene: -; J gene: TRBJ2-7; V gene: TRBV6-5; CDR3 protein: CASSYQQYF; CDR3 DNA: TGTGCCAGCAGTTATCAGCAGTACTTC
clone size: few; D gene: -; J gene: TRBJ1-2; V gene: TRBV28; CDR3 protein: CASSTERYGYTF; CDR3 DNA: TGTGCCAGCAGCACGGAGCGATATGGCTACACCTTC
clone size: -; D gene: -; J gene: TRBJ2-3; V gene: TRBV5-1; CDR3 protein: CASSLEGGTDTQYF; CDR3 DNA: TGCGCCAGCAGCTTGGAGGGGGGGACAGATACGCAGTATTTT
clone size: -; D gene: -; J gene: TRBJ2-2; V gene: TRBV4-2; CDR3 protein: CASSQDPQGTGELFF; CDR3 DNA: TGTGCCAGCAGCCAAGATCCCCAGGGCACCGGGGAGCTGTTTTTT
clone size: few; D gene: -; J gene: TRBJ2-5; V gene: TRBV11-2; CDR3 protein: CASSFGQQQETQYF; CDR3 DNA: TGTGCCAGCAGCTTCGGACAGCAACAAGAGACCCAGTACTTC
clone size: few; D gene: -; J gene: TRBJ2-5; V gene: TRBV7-2; CDR3 protein: CASSSLGLIQETQYF; CDR3 DNA: TGTGCCAGCAGCTCCCTAGGACTTATCCAAGAGACCCAGTACTTC